These 19 T cell receptor beta chains originate from one sample sequenced in a study of blood T cell repertoires in COVID-19. The data were produced by immunoSEQ multiplex PCR, yet TCRdb's version contains in-frame clones alone and is incomplete. The sample lists about 270,000 clones, 81% occurring once. The sample taken for sequencing was peripheral blood. The receptor source for this set is a woman aged 55-75 years with active or convalescent COVID-19.

The chain is built from TRBV24-1 and TRBJ2-1; D is possibly TRBD1 (5 bases). This CDR3 has 13 residues. Between the trimmed V and J ends, which lost 4 bases and 4 bases, there was a span of 7 bases. Germline lookup yields CDR1 KGHDR and CDR2 SFDVKD. The CDR3 DNA reads TGTGCCACCAGTGACAGACAGTACAATGAGCAGTTCTTC. Protein product: CATSDRQYNEQFF.

The J gene is TRBJ2-7, the V gene TRBV7-8; D possibly corresponds to TRBD2 (6 bases). In germline, CDR1 is SGHVS, CDR2 FQNEAQ. This CDR3 is 15 amino acids long. The V gene lost 5 bases and the J gene lost 2 bases, with 16 bases spanning the gap. The CDR3 reads CASSLRRGVPYEQYF. Written as DNA, the CDR3 is TGTGCCAGCAGCCTACGCCGCGGGGTCCCCTACGAGCAGTACTTC.

This sequence joins TRBV29-1 and TRBJ2-1; tentative D call: TRBD1 (5 bases). Trimming shortened V by 3 bases and J by 5 bases, and 14 bases separated the two germline ends. CDR3 length: 14 residues. Germline V gene data show CDR1 as SQVTM and CDR2 as ANQGSEA. In DNA form, the CDR3 reads TGCAGCGTTGACAGGGTACCCACTGACAATGAGCAGTTCTTC. Translating gives CSVDRVPTDNEQFF.

This clone was observed a single time. This rearrangement joins TRBV5-6 to TRBJ2-3; TRBD1 is a possible D gene (6 bases). With 4 bases removed from V and 14 bases from J, the gap between germline ends came to 17 bases. CDR1 is SGHDT and CDR2 is YYEEEE in the germline V gene. This CDR3 is 12 amino acids long. The CDR3 is CASSGRTVARYF. The CDR3 DNA reads TGTGCCAGCAGCGGCCGGACAGTAGCTCGGTATTTT.

The CDR3, as DNA: TGTGCCAGCGCTCGACAGGGCGGGGGCTACACCTTC. Protein: CASARQGGGYTF. This rearrangement joins TRBV9 to TRBJ1-2; TRBD1 matches at 7 bases. Trimming took 7 bases from V and 8 from J; bases not matched to a gene: 8. This CDR3 region has 12 residues. Per the germline V gene, CDR1 is SGDLS and CDR2 is YYNGEE.

This clone showed up just once. This chain links TRBV19 with TRBJ1-3; TRBD1 aligns across 8 bases. The CDR3 consists of 15 residues. The germline gives CDR1 LNHDA, CDR2 SQIVND (reference sequence). Unmatched junction bases numbered 3, after V lost 5 bases and J lost 0 bases. The CDR3 sequence: CASSGQGPSGNTIYF. Here the CDR3 DNA reads TGTGCCAGTAGTGGACAGGGCCCCTCTGGAAACACCATATATTTT.

V usage is TRBV5-6 and J usage is TRBJ1-1; TRBD1 aligns across 8 bases. With V trimmed by 4 bases and J by 5 bases, 7 bases remained unmatched. CDR3 length equals 14 residues. Germline CDR1 SGHDT, CDR2 YYEEEE. As DNA, the CDR3 is TGTGCCAGCAGCCTTGGACAGGGTAGGACTGAAGCTTTCTTT. It specifies CASSLGQGRTEAFF.

V is TRBV7-9 and J is TRBJ2-1, with D perhaps TRBD1 (5 bases). V lost 6 bases to trimming and J lost 0 bases, with 12 bases between them. Germline loops: CDR1 SEHNR, CDR2 FQNEAQ (reference sequence). CDR3 length equals 15 residues. Here the CDR3 reads CASRGLQVSYNEQFF. As DNA, the CDR3 is TGTGCCAGCAGAGGTTTACAGGTCTCCTACAATGAGCAGTTCTTC. Combining the CDR3 with reference TRBV7-9 and TRBJ2-1 gives the whole variable domain DTGVSQNPRHKITKRGQNVTFRCDPISEHNRLYWYRQTLGQGPEFLTYFQNEAQLEKSRLLSDRFSAERPKGSFSTLEIQRTEQGDSAMYLCASRGLQVSYNEQFFGPGTRLTVL.

The sample holds one count of this clone. The chain uses TRBV27 and TRBJ1-5; D is perhaps TRBD1 (5 bases). Germline V gene data show CDR1 as MNHEY and CDR2 as SMNVEV (reference sequence). The CDR3 has 18 residues. Deletions cut 3 bases from V and 7 bases from J, with 25 bases between. The CDR3 loop is CASSFGGIDFIAGQPQHF. In nucleotides, the CDR3 is TGTGCCAGCAGTTTTGGAGGGATCGACTTTATAGCAGGGCAGCCCCAGCATTTT.

This chain connects TRBV24-1 to TRBJ2-1; D is perhaps TRBD1 (5 bases). The CDR3 is 19 residues long. Per germline, CDR1 KGHDR and CDR2 SFDVKD. Trimming left V 0 bases short and J 3 bases short, with 20 bases between. For the CDR3, the DNA is TGTGCCACCAGTGATTTGATCCTGGGTAGACAGAGGAGCTACAATGAGCAGTTCTTC. It specifies CATSDLILGRQRSYNEQFF.

The genes are TRBV5-1 and TRBJ2-7; 7 bases match TRBD2. Germline loops: CDR1 SGHRS, CDR2 YFSETQ. V shed 4 bases and J 2 bases; nucleotides not matched to a gene: 12. The CDR3 has 16 residues. The CDR3: CASSPSQRGWAYEQYF. As DNA, the CDR3 is TGCGCCAGCAGCCCCTCCCAGCGGGGCTGGGCCTACGAGCAGTACTTC.

The chain recombines TRBV29-1 with TRBJ1-4, with no clear D. Trimming pared 7 bases from V and 0 bases from J, leaving 12 bases between. This CDR3 spans 14 amino acids. Per germline, CDR1 SQVTM and CDR2 ANQGSEA. CDR3 sequence: CSAQMDATNEKLFF. The DNA for the CDR3 is TGCAGCGCACAGATGGATGCAACTAATGAAAAACTGTTTTTT. The whole variable domain, remainder taken from reference TRBV29-1 and TRBJ1-4, is SAVISQKPSRDICQRGTSLTIQCQVDSQVTMMFWYRQQPGQSLTLIATANQGSEATYESGFVIDKFPISRPNLTFSTLTVSNMSPEDSSIYLCSAQMDATNEKLFFGSGTQLSVL.

The chain couples TRBV15 to TRBJ1-1, with a tentative D call TRBD1 (5 bases). CDR3 size: 14 residues. Deletions cut 4 bases from V and 3 bases from J, with 12 bases between. Looked up from germline, CDR1 is LNHNV and CDR2 is YYDKDF (reference sequence). CDR3 sequence (DNA): TGTGCCACCAGCATTGCAGGGTTCGACACTGAAGCTTTCTTT. Protein: CATSIAGFDTEAFF.

This clone appeared a single time. The chain has TRBV5-4 and TRBJ1-6, with 11 bases aligning to TRBD1. CDR1 and CDR2 from the germline V gene are SGHNT and YYREEE (reference sequence). This CDR3 has 15 residues. Trimming took 2 bases from V and 8 from J; bases not matched to a gene: 3. The CDR3 loop is CASSFWTGGDSPLHF. The CDR3 nucleotides are TGTGCCAGCAGCTTTTGGACAGGGGGCGATTCACCCCTCCACTTT.

Only one count was recorded for this clone. The chain couples TRBV7-2 to TRBJ2-7, with 9 bases fitting TRBD1. Per germline, CDR1 SGHTA and CDR2 FQGNSA. The ends lost 5 bases at V and 6 bases at J; junction bases unmatched: 8. The CDR3 is 14 residues long. DNA for the CDR3: TGTGCCAGCAGCGCCGCCACAGGGGGCGTCGAGCAGTACTTC. The encoded protein is CASSAATGGVEQYF.

The rearrangement joins TRBV7-2 to TRBJ1-2, with D hard to call. Trimming took 5 bases from V and 0 from J, leaving 10 bases between them. The CDR3 contains 14 residues. Per germline, CDR1 SGHTA and CDR2 FQGNSA. The CDR3 protein is CASSPRRANYGYTF. For the CDR3, the DNA is TGTGCCAGCAGCCCCCGAAGAGCTAACTATGGCTACACCTTC.

This clone has a count of ten or more. This sequence joins TRBV5-6 and TRBJ1-2, with 7 positions matching TRBD1. CDR1 and CDR2 from the germline V gene are SGHDT and YYEEEE. The CDR3 is 14 residues long. The J segment lost 11 bases and the V segment lost 6 bases, leaving 16 bases of the junction unmatched. DNA of the CDR3: TGTGCCAGCACCCCTTCGCCAGGGGGTTGGGCTTACACCTTC. This codes for CASTPSPGGWAYTF.

This clone was seen once. V and J are TRBV6-2 or TRBV6-3 and TRBJ2-7; 8 bases map to TRBD2. The CDR3 loop spans 15 amino acids. The germline gives CDR1 MNHEY, CDR2 SVGEGT. Trimming removed 3 bases from V and 5 bases from J; junction bases left unmatched: 9. CDR3 loop: CASSYWAGGPDEQYF. The DNA for the CDR3 is TGTGCCAGCAGTTATTGGGCGGGGGGACCGGACGAGCAGTACTTC.

Remarks on this clone: At the DNA level, this CDR3 is encoded by other sequences in the same sample as well. CDR3 bases: TGCGCCAGCAGTCAGGGCTCCTACAATGAGCAGTTCTTC. This encodes CASSQGSYNEQFF. V and J are TRBV10-1 and TRBJ2-1, with D perhaps matching TRBD1 (5 bases). The length of the CDR3 is 13 residues. Trimming cost V 5 bases and J 0 bases, with 5 bases left between them. Germline CDR1 is WNHNN and CDR2 is SYGVQD (reference sequence).